The rows below give T cell receptor beta chains drawn from one sample of a study of blood T cell repertoires in COVID-19. The data were produced by immunoSEQ multiplex PCR, yet TCRdb's version contains in-frame clones alone and is incomplete. This table has roughly 260,000 clones, 83% appearing once. Source material: PBMCs or T cells enriched from blood (not recorded which). These receptors all come from a woman between 40 and 50 years old who had been exposed to COVID-19. The CDR3 runs from the conserved cysteine through the conserved F or W. A D gene is named only where the DNA matches it firmly. Only part of the rows carry a size: once, few, many, or a class if the clone is expanded.

V gene	J gene	D gene	clone size	CDR3 protein	CDR3 DNA
TRBV7-3	TRBJ2-2	TRBD2	.	CASSPSGGSNTGELFF	TGTGCCAGCAGCCCCAGCGGGGGTTCGAACACCGGGGAGCTGTTTTTT
TRBV29-1	TRBJ2-7	.	.	CSFEEGYEQYF	TGCAGCTTTGAGGAGGGCTACGAGCAGTACTTC
TRBV2	TRBJ1-1	.	.	CASSGQPTEAFF	TGTGCCAGCAGCGGACAGCCCACTGAAGCTTTCTTT
TRBV7-2	TRBJ1-6	TRBD1	once	CASSLRAWGQGWNSPLHF	TGTGCCAGCAGCTTACGAGCCTGGGGACAGGGTTGGAATTCACCCCTCCACTTT
TRBV6-5	TRBJ1-2	TRBD1	once	CASSYSGQANYGYTF	TGTGCCAGCAGTTACTCGGGACAGGCTAACTATGGCTACACCTTC
TRBV6-5	TRBJ1-4	.	.	CASSYSGGPYNEKLFF	TGTGCCAGCAGTTACTCGGGGGGACCATATAATGAAAAACTGTTTTTT
TRBV7-3	TRBJ2-1	TRBD2	.	CASSLQLAGGRNEQFF	TGTGCCAGCAGCCTGCAACTAGCGGGGGGGCGTAATGAGCAGTTCTTC
TRBV19	TRBJ1-2	.	.	CASLSGLYGYTF	TGTGCCAGTCTGTCAGGCCTCTATGGCTACACCTTC
TRBV27	TRBJ2-3	TRBD1	.	CASSLSGTGGSDTQYF	TGTGCCAGCAGTTTATCGGGGACAGGGGGATCAGATACGCAGTATTTT
TRBV9	TRBJ2-5	TRBD1	few	CASSAGQGWETQYF	TGTGCCAGCAGCGCCGGACAGGGATGGGAGACCCAGTACTTC
TRBV6-1	TRBJ1-2	TRBD1	.	CASSEFWDRTTYGYTF	TGTGCCAGCAGTGAATTCTGGGACAGGACGACTTATGGCTACACCTTC
TRBV5-4	TRBJ2-3	TRBD2	.	CASSWGLAGGSGGTDTQYF	TGTGCCAGCAGCTGGGGACTAGCGGGGGGCTCGGGTGGCACAGATACGCAGTATTTT
TRBV7-3	TRBJ2-2	.	many	CASSPQAGVGSGELFF	TGTGCCAGCAGCCCTCAGGCGGGCGTAGGGAGCGGGGAGCTGTTTTTT
TRBV7-9	TRBJ2-5	.	.	CASSLAGQGKETQYF	TGTGCCAGCAGCTTGGCGGGGCAAGGAAAAGAGACCCAGTACTTC
TRBV15	TRBJ1-5	TRBD1	.	CATSRDGTARGNQPQHF	TGTGCCACCAGCAGAGATGGGACAGCGAGGGGAAATCAGCCCCAGCATTTT
TRBV6-6	TRBJ1-1	TRBD1	.	CASSSGQGRNTEAFF	TGTGCCAGCAGTTCGGGACAGGGCAGGAACACTGAAGCTTTCTTT
TRBV5-1	TRBJ1-2	.	.	CASSLVVGESGGYTF	TGCGCCAGCAGCTTGGTGGTCGGGGAGTCGGGTGGCTACACCTTC
TRBV9	TRBJ2-7	.	.	CASSVGPGELYEQYF	TGTGCCAGCAGCGTTGGGCCCGGGGAACTCTACGAGCAGTACTTC
TRBV19	TRBJ2-3	TRBD2	once	CASSFFSGGTDTQYF	TGTGCCAGCAGCTTTTTTAGCGGGGGCACAGATACGCAGTATTTT
TRBV7-3	TRBJ1-5	TRBD1	.	CASSLKTGSNQPQHF	TGTGCCAGCAGCTTAAAGACAGGGAGCAATCAGCCCCAGCATTTT
TRBV28	TRBJ1-2	.	.	CASSTQGGVNYGYTF	TGTGCCAGCAGTACCCAGGGAGGGGTGAACTATGGCTACACCTTC
TRBV5-4	TRBJ1-6	.	.	CASSVAGGTYNSPLHF	TGTGCCAGCAGCGTCGCGGGAGGAACCTATAATTCACCCCTCCACTTT
TRBV25-1	TRBJ1-5	.	.	CASGSGTLYDQPQHF	TGTGCCAGCGGATCCGGGACTTTATACGATCAGCCCCAGCATTTT
TRBV7-2	TRBJ2-3	TRBD2	.	CASSLTLTSGGVRDTQYF	TGTGCCAGCAGTCTTACCCTAACTAGCGGGGGGGTGCGGGATACGCAGTATTTT
TRBV19	TRBJ2-5	TRBD2	.	CASSYLAGGPLETQYF	TGTGCCAGTAGTTATCTAGCGGGGGGCCCACTGGAGACCCAGTACTTC
TRBV3-1/TRBV3-2	TRBJ1-2	TRBD1	.	CARPAGGVYGYTF	TGTGCCAGGCCGGCAGGGGGAGTCTATGGCTACACCTTC
TRBV5-4	TRBJ1-2	.	.	CASSLGLGAGYTF	TGTGCCAGCAGCTTGGGGTTGGGAGCTGGCTACACCTTC
TRBV11-1	TRBJ1-6	TRBD1	.	CASSSPTGGNSPLHF	TGTGCCAGCAGCTCCCCTACAGGGGGTAATTCACCCCTCCACTTT
TRBV7-4	TRBJ2-1	.	.	CASSRQIRSYNEQFF	TGTGCCAGCAGCCGCCAAATTCGGTCCTACAATGAGCAGTTCTTC
TRBV12-5	TRBJ2-3	.	.	CASGPPGDTQYF	TGTGCTAGTGGTCCACCCGGGGATACGCAGTATTTT
TRBV6-2/TRBV6-3	TRBJ1-3	TRBD1	.	CASSYSRGTERDTIYF	TGTGCCAGCAGTTACTCCCGCGGGACAGAACGGGACACCATATATTTT
TRBV18	TRBJ1-6	TRBD1	.	CASSPGTGRGSPLHF	TGTGCCAGCTCACCAGGGACAGGGCGAGGGTCACCCCTCCACTTT
TRBV3-1/TRBV3-2	TRBJ2-3	TRBD1	many	CASSSGTGTDTQYF	TGTGCCAGCAGCTCCGGGACAGGGACAGATACGCAGTATTTT
TRBV4-3	TRBJ2-2	.	.	CASSQLYQGYGELFF	TGCGCCAGCAGCCAACTGTACCAGGGGTACGGGGAGCTGTTTTTT
TRBV5-6	TRBJ1-1	.	.	CASSLRGTEAFF	TGTGCCAGCAGCTTACGGGGGACTGAAGCTTTCTTT
TRBV27	TRBJ2-7	.	few	CASSFNPQGYEQYF	TGTGCCAGCAGTTTTAACCCACAGGGCTACGAGCAGTACTTC
TRBV5-5	TRBJ1-2	.	few	CASSLEAGKGYTF	TGTGCCAGCAGCTTGGAGGCAGGGAAGGGCTACACCTTC
TRBV14	TRBJ1-4	.	.	CASSRLWDEKLFF	TGTGCCAGCAGCCGACTCTGGGATGAAAAACTGTTTTTT
TRBV3-1/TRBV3-2	TRBJ2-5	.	.	CASSLQLTLEETQYF	TGTGCCAGCAGCCTCCAACTGACACTGGAAGAGACCCAGTACTTC
TRBV7-2	TRBJ1-6	TRBD1	.	CASSLVGRGLLVSPLHF	TGTGCCAGCAGCTTAGTCGGCAGGGGGCTTCTAGTTTCACCCCTCCACTTT
TRBV3-1/TRBV3-2	TRBJ1-1	.	.	CASRPDSGRAEAFF	TGTGCCAGCAGACCGGACAGCGGGAGGGCTGAAGCTTTCTTT
TRBV4-1	TRBJ1-3	.	once	CASSQDPLGPGISGNTIYF	TGCGCCAGCAGCCAAGATCCGCTAGGCCCGGGAATATCAGGAAACACCATATATTTT
TRBV19	TRBJ1-5	TRBD1	.	CASSRLGQGNQPQHF	TGTGCCAGTAGTAGATTGGGACAGGGCAATCAGCCCCAGCATTTT
TRBV4-2	TRBJ2-3	TRBD2	.	CASSQESSGGLDTQYF	TGTGCCAGCAGCCAAGAATCCAGCGGGGGGTTGGATACGCAGTATTTT
TRBV7-2	TRBJ1-1	TRBD1	.	CASSLVSGGNTEAFF	TGTGCCAGCAGCTTAGTATCAGGGGGGAACACTGAAGCTTTCTTT
TRBV6-5	TRBJ1-5	.	.	CASSSLNQPQHF	TGTGCCAGCAGTTCGTTGAATCAGCCCCAGCATTTT
TRBV6-5	TRBJ1-5	.	.	CASSYGPGAGQPQHF	TGTGCCAGCAGTTACGGCCCAGGGGCCGGTCAGCCCCAGCATTTT
TRBV19	TRBJ2-7	.	.	CASSTIQGTYEQYF	TGTGCCAGTAGTACAATACAGGGAACCTACGAGCAGTACTTC
TRBV18	TRBJ1-5	TRBD1	once	CASSSGQGMNQPQHF	TGTGCCAGCTCATCGGGACAGGGTATGAATCAGCCCCAGCATTTT
TRBV3-1/TRBV3-2	TRBJ2-1	.	.	CASSRGTPNEQFF	TGTGCCAGCAGCCGCGGGACTCCCAATGAGCAGTTCTTC
TRBV6-1	TRBJ1-6	.	.	CASSDGAVNSPLHF	TGTGCCAGCAGTGATGGAGCGGTCAATTCACCCCTCCACTTT
TRBV6-5	TRBJ2-7	.	.	CASSYRRGSYEQYF	TGTGCCAGCAGTTACCGTCGGGGATCCTACGAGCAGTACTTC
TRBV18	TRBJ1-5	.	.	CASSSVGALYSNQPQHF	TGTGCCAGCTCCTCGGTAGGGGCCTTATATAGCAATCAGCCCCAGCATTTT
TRBV27	TRBJ2-7	TRBD2	few	CASSPGTSGYEQYF	TGTGCCAGCAGTCCCGGGACTAGCGGCTACGAGCAGTACTTC
TRBV5-1	TRBJ1-2	.	.	CASSSQGQGGYTF	TGCGCCAGCAGCTCACAGGGCCAGGGGGGCTACACCTTC
TRBV7-3	TRBJ1-2	TRBD1	once	CASSLLGTGGFGYTF	TGTGCCAGCAGCTTATTGGGGACAGGGGGCTTTGGCTACACCTTC
TRBV6-1	TRBJ2-4	.	.	CASSERLVGGIQYF	TGTGCCAGCAGTGAGAGACTAGTTGGGGGCATTCAGTACTTC
TRBV6-4	TRBJ2-6	TRBD1	.	CASSAGTGGRGSGANVLTF	TGTGCCAGCAGTGCCGGGACAGGGGGAAGGGGCTCTGGGGCCAACGTCCTGACTTTC